The 11 T cell receptor beta chains presented below share a single source sample, sequenced in a study of CD8+ T cells in alopecia areata. RNA was isolated and reverse transcribed to cDNA, the sequencing template. Produced via immunoSEQ multiplex PCR; TCRdb's table is partial and in-frame only. Here the sample spans under 130,000 clones, 55% being singletons. Sequenced: CD4+ T cells sorted from blood. The source of these receptors is a human donor in good health.

The J gene is TRBJ2-3, the V gene TRBV29-1, with no clear D. The CDR3 contains 13 residues. Deletions cut 7 bases from V and 0 bases from J, with 11 bases between. CDR1 is SQVTM, CDR2 ANQGSEA, per germline. The CDR3 here is CSAWGGSTDTQYF. In DNA, the CDR3 is TGCAGCGCCTGGGGTGGGAGCACAGATACGCAGTATTTT.

The chain is built from TRBV30 and TRBJ2-7; D call uncertain. V gave up 2 bases and J gave up 4 bases, with 12 bases separating them. The CDR3 length is 13 residues. Per the germline V gene, CDR1 is GTSNPN and CDR2 is SVGIG (reference sequence). The DNA for the CDR3 is TGTGCCTGGAGTACACAAGCAGCGTACGAGCAGTACTTC. Translation: CAWSTQAAYEQYF.

The chain is built from TRBV28 and TRBJ2-6; 9 bases are shared with TRBD1. The CDR3 extends over 18 amino acids. V gave up 9 bases and J gave up 0 bases; unmatched junction bases: 12. Germline V gene lookup returns CDR1 MDHEN and CDR2 SYDVKM. CDR3 DNA: TGTGCCAGTCGCGGATGGGACAGGGTTCCCTCTGGGGCCAACGTCCTGACTTTC. Amino acids: CASRGWDRVPSGANVLTF.

This rearrangement joins TRBV6-6 to TRBJ2-7; 11 bases map to TRBD2. The length of the CDR3 is 15 residues. V gave up 4 bases and J gave up 4 bases; unmatched junction bases: 6. Looked up from germline, CDR1 is MNHNY and CDR2 is SVGAGI (reference sequence). CDR3 sequence: CASSSNSGGAYEQYF. Written as DNA, the CDR3 is TGTGCCAGCAGTTCGAATAGCGGGGGGGCTTACGAGCAGTACTTC.

The CDR3 sequence is CASRSRLAGGGNTGELFF. The CDR3 coding sequence is TGTGCCAGCAGAAGCAGACTAGCGGGGGGCGGGAACACCGGGGAGCTGTTTTTT. The chain carries TRBV4-2 and TRBJ2-2; 13 positions match TRBD2. V lost 6 bases and J lost 1; bases outside the gene matches: 8. The CDR3 runs 18 residues. Germline V CDR1 and CDR2: LGHNA, YNFKEQ.

This clone was recorded a few times. This chain connects TRBV25-1 to TRBJ1-4, with D unclear. V was cut by 1 base and J by 11 bases, with 8 bases left in between. Germline V gives CDR1 MGHDK, CDR2 SYGVNS. The CDR3 is 12 amino acids. The CDR3 DNA sequence: TGTGCCAGCAGTGAATCAACGGGGAAACTGTTTTTT. Translating it yields CASSESTGKLFF.

The genes are TRBV29-1 and TRBJ1-1, with D unclear. Germline CDR1 SQVTM, CDR2 ANQGSEA. The V end lost 1 base, the J end lost 3 bases, and 15 bases lay between the germline ends. This CDR3 region has 15 residues. This CDR3 is CSVEVIRLRDTEAFF. The CDR3 nucleotides are TGCAGCGTTGAAGTCATAAGGCTGCGGGACACTGAAGCTTTCTTT.

The chain has TRBV10-3 and TRBJ2-1, with D perhaps TRBD1 (5 bases). Germline-derived CDR1 and CDR2 are ENHRY and SYGVKD. Trimming took 0 bases from V and 8 from J, leaving 17 bases between them. This CDR3 contains 16 residues. The CDR3 bases are TGTGCCATCAGTGAGTCGAGACCCGACCAGGGCTATGAGCAGTTCTTC. It yields the protein CAISESRPDQGYEQFF.

The rearrangement joins TRBV14 to TRBJ1-1; the D gene is possibly TRBD1 (5 bases). Trimming pared 1 base from V and 5 bases from J, leaving 20 bases between. From germline, CDR1 is SGHDN and CDR2 FVKESK. CDR3 length: 17 amino acids. CDR3 sequence: CASSQAMWVGTGTEAFF. The CDR3 nucleotides read TGTGCCAGCAGCCAAGCGATGTGGGTAGGGACGGGTACTGAAGCTTTCTTT.

The rearrangement links TRBV28 to TRBJ1-2; 7 bases map to TRBD1. In germline, CDR1 is MDHEN, CDR2 SYDVKM. Losses at the gene ends were 6 bases for V and 8 bases for J; bases not matched to a gene: 9. The CDR3 has 13 residues. The CDR3 DNA reads TGTGCCAGCAGCCCAGCCACAGGGGTCGGCTACACCTTC. This sequence encodes CASSPATGVGYTF.

This clone was observed a single time. The chain combines TRBV5-1 with TRBJ2-3; D not certain. Trimming cost V 1 base and J 6 bases, with 12 bases left between them. Germline V gene sequence: CDR1 SGHRS, CDR2 YFSETQ. There are 14 residues in the CDR3. This chain's CDR3 is CASSLNQGRDTQYF. The CDR3 region has the DNA TGCGCCAGCAGCTTGAACCAAGGTCGGGATACGCAGTATTTT.